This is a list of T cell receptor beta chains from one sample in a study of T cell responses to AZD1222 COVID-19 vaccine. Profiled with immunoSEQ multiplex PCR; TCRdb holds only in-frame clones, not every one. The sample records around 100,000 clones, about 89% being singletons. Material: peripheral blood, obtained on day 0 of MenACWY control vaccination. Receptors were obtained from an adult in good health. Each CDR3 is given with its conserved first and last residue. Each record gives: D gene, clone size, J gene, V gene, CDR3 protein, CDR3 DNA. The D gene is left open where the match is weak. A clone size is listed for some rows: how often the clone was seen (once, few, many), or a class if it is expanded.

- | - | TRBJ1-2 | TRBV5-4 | CASSFFGGDYGYTF | TGTGCCAGCAGTTTCTTTGGGGGGGACTATGGCTACACCTTC
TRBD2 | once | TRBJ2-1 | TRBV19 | CASSPWTSGRNNEQFF | TGTGCCAGTAGTCCCTGGACTAGCGGGAGAAACAATGAGCAGTTCTTC
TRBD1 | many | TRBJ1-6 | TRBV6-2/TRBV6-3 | CASSPPGGSPLHF | TGTGCCAGCAGCCCTCCAGGGGGCTCACCCCTCCACTTT
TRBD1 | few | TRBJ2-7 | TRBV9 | CASSSTGASVGEQYF | TGTGCCAGCAGCTCAACAGGGGCCAGCGTAGGCGAGCAGTACTTC
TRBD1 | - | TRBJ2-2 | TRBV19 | CASSSQGEGPNTGTGELFF | TGTGCCAGTAGTTCACAGGGGGAAGGGCCGAACACCGGGACCGGGGAGCTGTTTTTT
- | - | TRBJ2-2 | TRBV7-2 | CASSLIGGANTGELFF | TGTGCCAGCAGCTTAATCGGGGGTGCGAACACCGGGGAGCTGTTTTTT
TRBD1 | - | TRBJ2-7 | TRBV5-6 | CASSWGQGERQYF | TGTGCCAGCAGCTGGGGACAGGGTGAAAGGCAGTACTTC
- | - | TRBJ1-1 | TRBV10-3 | CAISMDGLNTEAFF | TGTGCCATCAGTATGGACGGATTGAACACTGAAGCTTTCTTT
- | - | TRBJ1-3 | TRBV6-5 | CASSYSGDSGNTIYF | TGTGCCAGCAGTTACTCGGGAGACTCTGGAAACACCATATATTTT
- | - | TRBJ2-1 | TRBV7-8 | CASSSPRRQNYNEQFF | TGTGCCAGCAGCTCCCCCCGGCGACAGAACTACAATGAGCAGTTCTTC
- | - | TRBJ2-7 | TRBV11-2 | CASSLGPQWAPRIYEQYF | TGTGCCAGCAGCTTAGGACCCCAGTGGGCCCCGAGGATATACGAGCAGTACTTC
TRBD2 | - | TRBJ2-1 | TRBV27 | CASNVLRGNGYYNEQFF | TGTGCCAGCAACGTTCTGCGGGGGAATGGGTACTACAATGAGCAGTTCTTC
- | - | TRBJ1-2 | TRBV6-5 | CASSYRDPSRVYGYTF | TGTGCCAGCAGTTACCGGGACCCCTCTAGGGTCTATGGCTACACCTTC
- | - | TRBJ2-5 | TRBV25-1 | CASSSMWTQYF | TGTGCCAGCAGTTCAATGTGGACCCAGTACTTC
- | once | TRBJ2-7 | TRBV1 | CTSSQDRGGKQYF | TGCACCAGCAGCCAAGATAGGGGGGGAAAGCAGTACTTC
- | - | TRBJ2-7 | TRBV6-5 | CASRAGPLNEQYF | TGTGCCAGCAGGGCCGGACCCCTCAACGAGCAGTACTTC
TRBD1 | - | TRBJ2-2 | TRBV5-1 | CASSFGTENTGELFF | TGCGCCAGCAGCTTCGGGACAGAGAACACCGGGGAGCTGTTTTTT
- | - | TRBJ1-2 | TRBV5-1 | CASSLAVQADGYTF | TGCGCCAGCAGCTTGGCAGTCCAAGCAGATGGCTACACCTTC
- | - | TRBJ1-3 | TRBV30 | CAWRASGNTIYF | TGTGCCTGGAGGGCCTCTGGAAACACCATATATTTT
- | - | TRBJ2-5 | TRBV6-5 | CASLFRQETQYF | TGTGCCAGTCTTTTTAGGCAAGAGACCCAGTACTTC
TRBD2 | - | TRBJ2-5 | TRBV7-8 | CASSLGTSGSRPQETQYF | TGTGCCAGCAGCTTAGGGACTAGCGGGTCCCGACCCCAAGAGACCCAGTACTTC
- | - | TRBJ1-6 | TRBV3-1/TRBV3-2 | CASSQGSSYNSPLHF | TGTGCCAGCAGCCAGGGGAGCTCCTATAATTCACCCCTCCACTTT
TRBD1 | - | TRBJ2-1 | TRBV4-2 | CASSQDRDREPFF | TGTGCCAGCAGCCAAGATAGGGACAGGGAACCGTTCTTC
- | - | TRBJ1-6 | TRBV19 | CASSSWTESYNSPLHF | TGTGCCAGTAGTTCCTGGACGGAGTCATATAATTCACCCCTCCACTTT
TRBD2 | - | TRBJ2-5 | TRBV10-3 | CAISESKLAGEETQYF | TGTGCCATCAGTGAGTCTAAACTAGCGGGAGAGGAGACCCAGTACTTC
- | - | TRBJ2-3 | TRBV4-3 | CASSQDETSPDTQYF | TGCGCCAGCAGCCAAGATGAGACAAGCCCAGATACGCAGTATTTT
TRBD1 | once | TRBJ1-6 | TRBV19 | CASSIGGQGENSPLHF | TGTGCCAGTAGTATTGGAGGACAGGGGGAGAATTCACCCCTCCACTTT
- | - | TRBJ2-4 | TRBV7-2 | CASSSSTGTENIQYF | TGTGCCAGCAGCTCCTCAACCGGGACGGAAAACATTCAGTACTTC
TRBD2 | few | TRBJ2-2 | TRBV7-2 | CASSALAGAVFGGELFF | TGTGCCAGCAGCGCACTAGCGGGAGCAGTTTTTGGGGGGGAGCTGTTTTTT
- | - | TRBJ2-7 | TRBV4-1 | CASSQERDYEQYF | TGCGCCAGCAGCCAAGAAAGGGACTACGAGCAGTACTTC
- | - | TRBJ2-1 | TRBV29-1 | CSVGGNYNEQFF | TGCAGCGTGGGCGGGAATTACAATGAGCAGTTCTTC